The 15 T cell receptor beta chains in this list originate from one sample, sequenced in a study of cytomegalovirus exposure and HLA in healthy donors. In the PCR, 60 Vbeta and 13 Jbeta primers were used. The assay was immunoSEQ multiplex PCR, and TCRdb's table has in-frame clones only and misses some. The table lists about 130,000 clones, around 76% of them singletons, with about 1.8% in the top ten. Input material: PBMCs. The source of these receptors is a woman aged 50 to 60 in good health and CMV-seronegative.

This CDR3 reads CASSEFWGQHEKLFF. The CDR3, as DNA: TGTGCCAGCAGTGAATTTTGGGGACAGCATGAAAAACTGTTTTTT. The gene calls are TRBV25-1 and TRBJ1-4; TRBD1 aligns across 7 bases. Germline lookup yields CDR1 MGHDK and CDR2 SYGVNS. Trimming cost V 1 base and J 6 bases; bases outside gene matches: 5. This CDR3 has 15 amino acids.

CDR3 DNA sequence: TGTGCCAGCAGCCTGGGACTAGACTCCTACGAGCAGTACGTC. This encodes CASSLGLDSYEQYV. J is TRBJ2-7 and V is TRBV11-3; 8 bases map to TRBD2. This CDR3 region has 14 residues. In germline, CDR1 is SGHNT, CDR2 YENEEA. The junction had 3 bases not matched to a gene; V was cut back by 5 bases and J by 0 bases.

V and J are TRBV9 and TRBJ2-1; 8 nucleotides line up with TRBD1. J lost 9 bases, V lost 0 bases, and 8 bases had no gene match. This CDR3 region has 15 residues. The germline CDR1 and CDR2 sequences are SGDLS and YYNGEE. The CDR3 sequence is CASSVGGQGSGEQFF. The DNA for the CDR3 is TGTGCCAGCAGCGTAGGTGGACAGGGTTCGGGTGAGCAGTTCTTC.

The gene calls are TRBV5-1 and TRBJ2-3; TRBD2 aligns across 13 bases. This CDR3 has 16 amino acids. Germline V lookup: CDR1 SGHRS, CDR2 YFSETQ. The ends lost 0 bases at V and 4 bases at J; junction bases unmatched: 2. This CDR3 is CASSLGGLAGADTQYF. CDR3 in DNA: TGCGCCAGCAGCTTGGGAGGACTAGCGGGAGCAGATACGCAGTATTTT.

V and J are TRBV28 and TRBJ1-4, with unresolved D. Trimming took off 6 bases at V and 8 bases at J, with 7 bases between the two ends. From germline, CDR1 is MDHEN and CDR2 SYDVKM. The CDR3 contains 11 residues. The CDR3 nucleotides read TGTGCCAGCAGGGGAGTAGAAAAACTGTTTTTT. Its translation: CASRGVEKLFF.

CDR3 DNA: TGTGCCAGCAGCTTAGGACGGGGAGATACGCAGTATTTT. Residues: CASSLGRGDTQYF. The V call is TRBV7-2, the J call TRBJ2-3; a possible D gene is TRBD2 (5 bases). Germline V gene sequence: CDR1 SGHTA, CDR2 FQGNSA. Trimming left V 1 base short and J 5 bases short, with 7 bases between. The CDR3 runs to 13 residues. The full variable domain, with the rest looked up from reference TRBV7-2 and TRBJ2-3, is GAGVSQSPSNKVTEKGKDVELRCDPISGHTALYWYRQSLGQGLEFLIYFQGNSAPDKSGLPSDRFSAERTGGSVSTLTIQRTQQEDSAVYLCASSLGRGDTQYFGPGTRLTVL.

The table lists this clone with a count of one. The CDR3 DNA reads TGTGCCAGCAGCTCACAGGGGCCCACCTCCTACGAGCAGTACGTC. Amino acids: CASSSQGPTSYEQYV. The rearrangement links TRBV5-4 to TRBJ2-7; 7 bases line up with TRBD1. Germline trimming cut 3 bases from V and 0 bases from J; bases unmatched to any gene: 6. The CDR3 spans 15 residues. Germline loops: CDR1 SGHNT, CDR2 YYREEE (reference sequence).

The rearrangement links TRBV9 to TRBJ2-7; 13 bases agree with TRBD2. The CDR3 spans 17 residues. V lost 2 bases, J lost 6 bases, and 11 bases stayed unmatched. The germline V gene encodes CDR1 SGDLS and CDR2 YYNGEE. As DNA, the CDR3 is TGTGCCAGCAGCGTGGGACTAGCGGGACCGAGAACGGCCGAGCAGTACTTC. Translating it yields CASSVGLAGPRTAEQYF.

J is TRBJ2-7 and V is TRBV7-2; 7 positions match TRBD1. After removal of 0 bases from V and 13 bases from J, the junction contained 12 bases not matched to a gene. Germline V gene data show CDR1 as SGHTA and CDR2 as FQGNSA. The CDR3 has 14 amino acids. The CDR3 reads CASSLAGGELFRYV. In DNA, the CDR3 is TGTGCCAGCAGCTTAGCAGGGGGCGAACTCTTCCGATACGTC.

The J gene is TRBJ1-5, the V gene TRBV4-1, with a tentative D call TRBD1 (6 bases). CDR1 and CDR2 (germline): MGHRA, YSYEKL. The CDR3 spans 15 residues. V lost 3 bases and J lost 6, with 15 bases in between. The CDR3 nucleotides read TGCGCCAGCAGCCAGGGGGCGGGTTCGGGTCAGCCCCAGCATTTT. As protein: CASSQGAGSGQPQHF.

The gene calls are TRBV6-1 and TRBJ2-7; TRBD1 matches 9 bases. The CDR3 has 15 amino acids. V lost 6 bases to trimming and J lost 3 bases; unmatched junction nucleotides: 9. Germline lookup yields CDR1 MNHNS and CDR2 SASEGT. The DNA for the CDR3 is TGTGCCAGCAGGGACAGGGGAGGGAATCACTACGAGCAGTACGTC. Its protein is CASRDRGGNHYEQYV.

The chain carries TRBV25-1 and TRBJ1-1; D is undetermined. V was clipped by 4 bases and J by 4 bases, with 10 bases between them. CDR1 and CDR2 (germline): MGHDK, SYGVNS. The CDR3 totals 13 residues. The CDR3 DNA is TGTGCCAGCAGTGTAACAGTGGGCACTGAAGCTTTCTTT. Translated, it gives CASSVTVGTEAFF. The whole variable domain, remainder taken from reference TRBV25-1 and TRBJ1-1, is EADIYQTPRYLVIGTGKKITLECSQTMGHDKMYWYQQDPGMELHLIHYSYGVNSTEKGDLSSESTVSRIRTEHFPLTLESARPSHTSQYLCASSVTVGTEAFFGQGTRLTVV.

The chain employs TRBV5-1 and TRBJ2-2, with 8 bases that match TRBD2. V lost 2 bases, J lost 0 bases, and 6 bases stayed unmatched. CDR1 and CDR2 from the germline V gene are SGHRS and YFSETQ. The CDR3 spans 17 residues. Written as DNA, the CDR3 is TGCGCCAGCAGCTTCAAGGGTAGCGGGGCGAACACCGGGGAGCTGTTTTTT. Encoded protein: CASSFKGSGANTGELFF.

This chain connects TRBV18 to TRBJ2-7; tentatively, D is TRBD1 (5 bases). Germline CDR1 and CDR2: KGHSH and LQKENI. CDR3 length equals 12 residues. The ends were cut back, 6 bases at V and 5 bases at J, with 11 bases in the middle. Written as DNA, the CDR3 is TGTGCCAGCTCCCTCGACAGTAACGAGCAGTACTTC. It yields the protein CASSLDSNEQYF.

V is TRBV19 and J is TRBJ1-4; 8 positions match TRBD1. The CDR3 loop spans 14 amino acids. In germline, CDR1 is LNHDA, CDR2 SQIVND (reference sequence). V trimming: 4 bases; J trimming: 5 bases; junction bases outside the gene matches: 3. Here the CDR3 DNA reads TGTGCCAGTAGTAACAGGGGGAGCAATGAAAAACTGTTTTTT. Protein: CASSNRGSNEKLFF.